One and the same sample provided the 8 T cell receptor beta chains below, sequenced in a study of control samples from healthy donors and cancer patients. The protocol was immunoSEQ multiplex PCR, while the TCRdb copy is restricted to in-frame clones and leaves out a portion. The repertoire includes 120,000 or so clones, roughly 84% of them detected once, and around 2% sits in the top ten. Sequenced: blood. The receptors stem from a man between 18 and 29 years old in good health.

The chain has TRBV11-2 and TRBJ2-2; D is undetermined. Looked up from germline, CDR1 is SGHAT and CDR2 is FQNNGV. V was trimmed by 5 bases and J by 7 bases, leaving 11 bases between them. This CDR3 is 13 amino acids long. This CDR3 is CASSTLGGGELFF. The CDR3 DNA reads TGTGCCAGCAGCACACTGGGTGGCGGGGAGCTGTTTTTT.

The chain recombines TRBV3-1 (or the pseudogene TRBV3-2) with TRBJ2-6, with 7 positions matching TRBD2. CDR3 length: 18 residues. The ends lost 0 bases at V and 0 bases at J; junction bases unmatched: 5. Per the germline V gene, CDR1 is LGHDT and CDR2 is YNNKEL (reference sequence). CDR3 sequence: CASSQDLAVFSGANVLTF. In nucleotides, the CDR3 is TGTGCCAGCAGCCAAGACCTAGCGGTTTTCTCTGGGGCCAACGTCCTGACTTTC.

The chain combines TRBV7-2 with TRBJ2-1; 13 nucleotides match TRBD2. J lost 9 bases, V lost 5 bases, and 16 bases had no gene match. CDR1 and CDR2 (germline): SGHTA, FQGNSA. CDR3 length: 18 amino acids. CDR3 loop: CASSKWTSGSHSQGEQFF. CDR3 DNA: TGTGCCAGCAGCAAATGGACTAGCGGGAGCCACAGCCAGGGTGAGCAGTTCTTC. Variable domain in full (rest from reference TRBV7-2 and TRBJ2-1): GAGVSQSPSNKVTEKGKDVELRCDPISGHTALYWYRQSLGQGLEFLIYFQGNSAPDKSGLPSDRFSAERTGGSVSTLTIQRTQQEDSAVYLCASSKWTSGSHSQGEQFFGPGTRLTVL.

The rearrangement links TRBV9 to TRBJ1-3; 7 nucleotides match TRBD1. The CDR3 totals 14 residues. V trimming: 0 bases; J trimming: 5 bases; junction bases outside the gene matches: 2. Germline loops: CDR1 SGDLS, CDR2 YYNGEE. DNA for the CDR3: TGTGCCAGCAGCGTAGGGGGACAGAGAAACACCATATATTTT. As protein: CASSVGGQRNTIYF.

The chain carries TRBV30 and TRBJ1-1; 7 bases line up with TRBD1. This CDR3 comprises 12 residues. Looked up from germline, CDR1 is GTSNPN and CDR2 is SVGIG (reference sequence). With 8 bases clipped from V and 1 base from J, the junction kept 4 bases outside the gene matches. CDR3 nucleotides: TGTGCCCGTTGGGACAGGAACACTGAAGCTTTCTTT. It yields the protein CARWDRNTEAFF.

This chain connects TRBV25-1 to TRBJ1-4, with 10 bases that match TRBD1. Germline loops: CDR1 MGHDK, CDR2 SYGVNS. This CDR3 has 14 amino acids. The junction had 5 bases not matched to a gene; V was cut back by 3 bases and J by 10 bases. CDR3 protein: CASSEGQGLAKLFF. CDR3 DNA sequence: TGTGCCAGCAGTGAGGGACAGGGGTTGGCAAAACTGTTTTTT.

The chain couples TRBV5-1 to TRBJ2-3; D is uncertain. With 2 bases removed from V and 0 bases from J, the gap between germline ends came to 10 bases. The CDR3 spans 15 residues. In germline, CDR1 is SGHRS, CDR2 YFSETQ. As DNA, the CDR3 is TGCGCCAGCAGCTTCGGTAGCACGAGCACAGATACGCAGTATTTT. Residues: CASSFGSTSTDTQYF.

The chain combines TRBV5-6 with TRBJ2-7; D possibly corresponds to TRBD2 (6 bases). Germline loops: CDR1 SGHDT, CDR2 YYEEEE. The length of the CDR3 is 15 residues. Trimming removed 2 bases from V and 3 bases from J, with 15 bases in between. For the CDR3, the DNA is TGTGCCAGCAGCTTAAGGCTGACTAGGGGCTACGAGCAGTACTTC. Translated, it gives CASSLRLTRGYEQYF.